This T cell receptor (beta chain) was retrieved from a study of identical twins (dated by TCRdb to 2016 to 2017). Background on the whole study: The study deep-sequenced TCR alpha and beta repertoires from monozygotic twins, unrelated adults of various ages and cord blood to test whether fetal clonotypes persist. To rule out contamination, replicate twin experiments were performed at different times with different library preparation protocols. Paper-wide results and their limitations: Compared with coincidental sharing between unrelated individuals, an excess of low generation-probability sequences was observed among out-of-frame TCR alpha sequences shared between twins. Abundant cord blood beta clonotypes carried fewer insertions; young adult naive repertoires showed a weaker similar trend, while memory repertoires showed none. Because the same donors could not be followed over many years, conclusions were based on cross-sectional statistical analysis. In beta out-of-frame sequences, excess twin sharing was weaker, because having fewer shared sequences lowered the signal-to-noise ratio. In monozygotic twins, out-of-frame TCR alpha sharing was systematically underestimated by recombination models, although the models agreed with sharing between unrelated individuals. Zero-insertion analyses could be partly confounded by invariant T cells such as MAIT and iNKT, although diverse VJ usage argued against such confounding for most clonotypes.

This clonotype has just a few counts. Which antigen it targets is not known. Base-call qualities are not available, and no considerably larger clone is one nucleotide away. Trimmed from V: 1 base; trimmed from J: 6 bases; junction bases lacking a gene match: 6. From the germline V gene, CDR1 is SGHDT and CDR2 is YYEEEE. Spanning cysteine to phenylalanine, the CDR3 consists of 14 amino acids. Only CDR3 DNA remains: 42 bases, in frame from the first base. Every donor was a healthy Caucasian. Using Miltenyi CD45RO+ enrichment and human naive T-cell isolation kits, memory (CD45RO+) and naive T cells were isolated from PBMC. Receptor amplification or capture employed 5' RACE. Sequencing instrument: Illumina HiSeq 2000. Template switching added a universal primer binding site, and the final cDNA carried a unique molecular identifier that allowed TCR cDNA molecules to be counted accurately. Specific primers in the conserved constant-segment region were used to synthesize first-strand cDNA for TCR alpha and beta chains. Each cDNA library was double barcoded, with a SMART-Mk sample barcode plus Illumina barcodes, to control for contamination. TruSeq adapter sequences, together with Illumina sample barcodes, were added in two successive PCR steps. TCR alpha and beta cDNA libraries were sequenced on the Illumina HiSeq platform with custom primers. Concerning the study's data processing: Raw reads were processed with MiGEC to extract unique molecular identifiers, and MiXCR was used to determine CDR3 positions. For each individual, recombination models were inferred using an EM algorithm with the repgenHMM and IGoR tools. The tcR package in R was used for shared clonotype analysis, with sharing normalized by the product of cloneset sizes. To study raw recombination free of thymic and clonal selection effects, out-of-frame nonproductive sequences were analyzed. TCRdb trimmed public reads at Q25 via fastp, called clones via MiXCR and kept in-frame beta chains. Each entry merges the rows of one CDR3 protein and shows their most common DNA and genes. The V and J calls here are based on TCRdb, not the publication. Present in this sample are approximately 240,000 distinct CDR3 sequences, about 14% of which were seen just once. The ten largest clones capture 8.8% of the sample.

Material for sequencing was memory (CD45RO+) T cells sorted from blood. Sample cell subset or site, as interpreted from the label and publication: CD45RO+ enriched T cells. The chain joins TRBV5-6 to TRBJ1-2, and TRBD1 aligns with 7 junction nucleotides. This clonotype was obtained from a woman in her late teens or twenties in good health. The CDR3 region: CASSLNRGTDGYTF. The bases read TGTGCCAGCAGCTTGAACAGGGGAACAGATGGCTACACCTTC.